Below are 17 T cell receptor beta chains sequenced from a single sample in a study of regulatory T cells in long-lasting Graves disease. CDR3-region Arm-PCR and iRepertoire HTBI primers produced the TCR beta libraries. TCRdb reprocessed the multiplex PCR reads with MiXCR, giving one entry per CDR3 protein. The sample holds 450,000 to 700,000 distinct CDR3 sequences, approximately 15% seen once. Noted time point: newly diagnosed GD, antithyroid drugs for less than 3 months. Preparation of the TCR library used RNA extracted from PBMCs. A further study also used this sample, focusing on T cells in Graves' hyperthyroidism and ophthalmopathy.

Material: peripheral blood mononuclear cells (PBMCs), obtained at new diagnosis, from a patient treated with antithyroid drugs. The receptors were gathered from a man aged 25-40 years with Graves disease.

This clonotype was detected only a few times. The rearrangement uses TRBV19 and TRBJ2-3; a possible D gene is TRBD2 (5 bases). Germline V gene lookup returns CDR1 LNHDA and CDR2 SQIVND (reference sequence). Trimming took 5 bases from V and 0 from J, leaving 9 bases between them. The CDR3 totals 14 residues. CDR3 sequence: CASSVDLSTDTQYF. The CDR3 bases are TGTGCCAGTAGTGTGGACTTGAGCACAGATACGCAGTATTTT.

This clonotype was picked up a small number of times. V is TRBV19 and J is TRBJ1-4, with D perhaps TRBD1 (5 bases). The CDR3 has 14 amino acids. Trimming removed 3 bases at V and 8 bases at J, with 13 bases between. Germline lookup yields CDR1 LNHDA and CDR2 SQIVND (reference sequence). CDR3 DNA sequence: TGTGCCAGTAGTATCGACGGGGCAGGGGAAAAACTGTTTTTT. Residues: CASSIDGAGEKLFF.

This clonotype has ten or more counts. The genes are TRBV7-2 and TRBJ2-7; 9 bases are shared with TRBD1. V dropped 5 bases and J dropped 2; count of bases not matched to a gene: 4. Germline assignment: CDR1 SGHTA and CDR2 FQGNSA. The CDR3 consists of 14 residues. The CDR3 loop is CASSEDRGPYEQYF. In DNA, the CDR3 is TGTGCCAGCAGCGAGGACAGGGGCCCCTACGAGCAGTACTTC. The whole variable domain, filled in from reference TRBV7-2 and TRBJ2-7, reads GAGVSQSPSNKVTEKGKDVELRCDPISGHTALYWYRQSLGQGLEFLIYFQGNSAPDKSGLPSDRFSAERTGGSVSTLTIQRTQQEDSAVYLCASSEDRGPYEQYFGPGTRLTVT.

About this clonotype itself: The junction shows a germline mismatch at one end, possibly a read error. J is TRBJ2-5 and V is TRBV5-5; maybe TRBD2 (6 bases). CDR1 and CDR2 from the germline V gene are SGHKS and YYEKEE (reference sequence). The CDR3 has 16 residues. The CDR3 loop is CASSSGLSPTQETQYF. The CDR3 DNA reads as TGTGCCAGCAGCTCGGGACTCTCCCCGACTCAAGAGACTCAGTACTTC.

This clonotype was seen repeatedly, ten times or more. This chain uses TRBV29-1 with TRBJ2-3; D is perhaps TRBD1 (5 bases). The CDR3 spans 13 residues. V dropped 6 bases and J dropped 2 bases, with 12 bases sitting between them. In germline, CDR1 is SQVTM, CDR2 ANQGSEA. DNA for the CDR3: TGCAGCGTCCTAGGACAATTCACAGATACGCAGTATTTT. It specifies CSVLGQFTDTQYF.

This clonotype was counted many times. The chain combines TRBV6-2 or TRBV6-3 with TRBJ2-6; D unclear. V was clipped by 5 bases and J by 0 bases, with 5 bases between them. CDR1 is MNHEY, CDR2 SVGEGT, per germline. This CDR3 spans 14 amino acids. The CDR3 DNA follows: TGTGCCAGCAGTGCCGCCTCTGGGGCCAACGTCCTGACTTTC. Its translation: CASSAASGANVLTF.

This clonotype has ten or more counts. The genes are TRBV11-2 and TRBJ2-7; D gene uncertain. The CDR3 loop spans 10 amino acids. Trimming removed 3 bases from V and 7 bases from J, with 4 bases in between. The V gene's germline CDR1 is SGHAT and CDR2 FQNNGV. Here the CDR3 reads CASSFSEQYF. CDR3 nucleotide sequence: TGTGCCAGCAGCTTCTCTGAGCAGTACTTC.

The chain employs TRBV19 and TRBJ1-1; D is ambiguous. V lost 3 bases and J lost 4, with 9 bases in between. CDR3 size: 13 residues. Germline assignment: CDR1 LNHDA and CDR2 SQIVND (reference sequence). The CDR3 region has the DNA TGTGCCAGTAGTATGTGGTCGGGCACTGAAGCTTTCTTT. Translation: CASSMWSGTEAFF. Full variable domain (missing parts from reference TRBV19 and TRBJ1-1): DGGITQSPKYLFRKEGQNVTLSCEQNLNHDAMYWYRQDPGQGLRLIYYSQIVNDFQKGDIAEGYSVSREKKESFPLTVTSAQKNPTAFYLCASSMWSGTEAFFGQGTRLTVV.

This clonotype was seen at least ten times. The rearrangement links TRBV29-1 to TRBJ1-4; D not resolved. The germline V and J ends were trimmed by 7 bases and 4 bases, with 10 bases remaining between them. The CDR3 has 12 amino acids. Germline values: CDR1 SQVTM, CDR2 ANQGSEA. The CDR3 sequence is CSAEGSNEKLFF. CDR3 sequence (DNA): TGCAGCGCCGAGGGTAGTAATGAAAAACTGTTTTTT.

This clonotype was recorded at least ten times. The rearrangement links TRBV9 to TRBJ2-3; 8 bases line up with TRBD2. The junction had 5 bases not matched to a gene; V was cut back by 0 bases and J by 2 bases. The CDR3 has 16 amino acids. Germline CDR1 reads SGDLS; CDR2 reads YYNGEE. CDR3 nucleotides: TGTGCCAGCAGCGTAGGGTTAGCGGGGAACACAGATACGCAGTATTTT. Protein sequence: CASSVGLAGNTDTQYF.

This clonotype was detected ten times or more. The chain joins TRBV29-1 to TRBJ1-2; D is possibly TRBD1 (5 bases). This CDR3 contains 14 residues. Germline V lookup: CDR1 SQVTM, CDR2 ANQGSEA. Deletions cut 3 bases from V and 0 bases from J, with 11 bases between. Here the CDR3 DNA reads TGCAGCGTTGAGATCGAGGGGCCTAACTATGGCTACACCTTC. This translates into CSVEIEGPNYGYTF.

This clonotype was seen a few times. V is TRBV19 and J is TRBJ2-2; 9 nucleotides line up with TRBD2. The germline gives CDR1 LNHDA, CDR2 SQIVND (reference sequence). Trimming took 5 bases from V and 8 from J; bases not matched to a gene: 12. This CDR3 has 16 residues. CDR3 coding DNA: TGTGCCAGTAGTTATACCGATACTAGCGGGTCGGGGGAGCTGTTTTTT. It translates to CASSYTDTSGSGELFF.

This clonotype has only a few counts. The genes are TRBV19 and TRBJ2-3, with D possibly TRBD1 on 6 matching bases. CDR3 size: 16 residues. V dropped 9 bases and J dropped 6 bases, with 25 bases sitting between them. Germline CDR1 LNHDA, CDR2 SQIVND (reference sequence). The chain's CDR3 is CASVGVDSKVFDTQYF. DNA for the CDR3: TGTGCCAGCGTGGGGGTGGACAGTAAAGTTTTTGATACGCAGTATTTT.

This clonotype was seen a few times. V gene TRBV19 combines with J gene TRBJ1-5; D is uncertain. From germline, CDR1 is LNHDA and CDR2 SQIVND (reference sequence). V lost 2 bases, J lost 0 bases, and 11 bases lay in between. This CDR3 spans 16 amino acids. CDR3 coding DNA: TGTGCCAGTAGTATATGGTCGCAGATTAGCAATCAGCCCCAGCATTTT. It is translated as CASSIWSQISNQPQHF.

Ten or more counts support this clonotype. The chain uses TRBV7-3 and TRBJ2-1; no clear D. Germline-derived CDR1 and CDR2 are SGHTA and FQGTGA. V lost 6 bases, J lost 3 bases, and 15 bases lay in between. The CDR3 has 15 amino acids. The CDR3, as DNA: TGTGCCAGCAGTCTATGCCCCGGCTGCTACAATGAGCAGTTCTTC. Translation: CASSLCPGCYNEQFF.

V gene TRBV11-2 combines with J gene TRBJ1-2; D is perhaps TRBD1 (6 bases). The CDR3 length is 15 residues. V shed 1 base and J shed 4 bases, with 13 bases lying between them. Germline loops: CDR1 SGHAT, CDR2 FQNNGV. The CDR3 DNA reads TGTGCCAGCAGCTTAGTTCTCGACAGGACCTATGGCTACACCTTC. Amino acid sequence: CASSLVLDRTYGYTF.

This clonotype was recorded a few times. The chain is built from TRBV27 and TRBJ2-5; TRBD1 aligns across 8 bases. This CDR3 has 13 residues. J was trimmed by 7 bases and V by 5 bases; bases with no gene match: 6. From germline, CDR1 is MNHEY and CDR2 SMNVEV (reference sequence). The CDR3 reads CASSTHGQGTQYF. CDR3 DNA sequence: TGTGCCAGCAGTACCCATGGACAGGGGACCCAGTACTTC.